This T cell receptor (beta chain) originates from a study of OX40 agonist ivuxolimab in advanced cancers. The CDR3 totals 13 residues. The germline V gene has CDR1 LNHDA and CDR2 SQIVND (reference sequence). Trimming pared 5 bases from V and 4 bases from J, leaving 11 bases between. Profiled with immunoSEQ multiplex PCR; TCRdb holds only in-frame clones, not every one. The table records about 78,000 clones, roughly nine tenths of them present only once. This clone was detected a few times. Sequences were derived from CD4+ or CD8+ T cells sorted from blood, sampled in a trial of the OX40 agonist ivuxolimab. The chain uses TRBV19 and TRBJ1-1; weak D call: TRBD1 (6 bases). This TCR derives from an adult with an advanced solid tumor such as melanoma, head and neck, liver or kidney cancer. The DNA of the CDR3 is TGTGCCAGTAGTGGAAGGGGGTTCACTGAAGCTTTCTTT. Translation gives CASSGRGFTEAFF.